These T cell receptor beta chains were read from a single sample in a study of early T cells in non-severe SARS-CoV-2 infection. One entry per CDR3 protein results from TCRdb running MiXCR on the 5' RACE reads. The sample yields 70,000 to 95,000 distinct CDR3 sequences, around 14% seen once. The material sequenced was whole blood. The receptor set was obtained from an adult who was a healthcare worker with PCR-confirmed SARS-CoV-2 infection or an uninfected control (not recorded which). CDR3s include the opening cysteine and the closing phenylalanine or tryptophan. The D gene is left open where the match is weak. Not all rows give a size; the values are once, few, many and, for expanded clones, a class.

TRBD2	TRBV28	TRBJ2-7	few	TGTGCCACCGGGCGGGGGTTGACCTACGAGCAGTACTTC	CATGRGLTYEQYF
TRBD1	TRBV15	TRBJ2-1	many	TGTGCCACCAGCAGGGACAGGGAATACAATGAGCAGTTCTTC	CATSRDREYNEQFF
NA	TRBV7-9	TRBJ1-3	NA	TGTGCCAGCAGCTTAGTTGGTTTAGGCAGTATGGCTGGAAACACCATATATTTT	CASSLVGLGSMAGNTIYF
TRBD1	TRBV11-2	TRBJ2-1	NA	TGTGCCAGCAGCTTCAACAGGGGCCAGGATGAGCAGTTCTTC	CASSFNRGQDEQFF
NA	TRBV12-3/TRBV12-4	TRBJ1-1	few	TGTGCCAGCAGTTTTGAGAGGGTGGACACTGAAGCTTTCTTT	CASSFERVDTEAFF
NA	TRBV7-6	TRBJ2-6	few	TGTGCCAGCAGCTTAGGGGTGCCTGGCTCTGGGGCCAACGTCCTGACTTTC	CASSLGVPGSGANVLTF
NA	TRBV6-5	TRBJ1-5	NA	TGTGCCAGCAGTACAGGACAGTACAATCAGCCCCAGCATTTT	CASSTGQYNQPQHF
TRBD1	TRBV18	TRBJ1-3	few	TGTGCCAGCTCACCGCTGGGGACAGGGGATAACACCATATATTTT	CASSPLGTGDNTIYF
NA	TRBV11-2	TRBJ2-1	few	TGTGCCAGCAGCTCACAACCGGACAATGAGCAGTTCTTC	CASSSQPDNEQFF
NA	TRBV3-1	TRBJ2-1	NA	TGTGCCAGCAGCCTCGGAGGAGCGTCCTACAATGAGCAGTTCTTC	CASSLGGASYNEQFF
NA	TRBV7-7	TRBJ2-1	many	TGTGCCAGCAGCCTGTCAGAGAGCTCCTACAATGAGCAGTTCTTC	CASSLSESSYNEQFF
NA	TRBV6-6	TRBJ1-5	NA	TGTGCCAGCAGTTACCAGAGGAGCAATCAGCCCCAGCATTTT	CASSYQRSNQPQHF
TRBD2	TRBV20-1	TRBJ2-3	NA	TGCAGTGCTAGAACGACTAGCGGGGGGGCCGGGGATACGCAGTATTTT	CSARTTSGGAGDTQYF
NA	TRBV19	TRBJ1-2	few	TGTGCCAGTAACCCGCTGGGGGCGGGAGGCTACACCTTC	CASNPLGAGGYTF
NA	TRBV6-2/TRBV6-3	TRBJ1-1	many	TGTGCCAGCAGCCCCGGATGGATCACTGAAGCTTTCTTT	CASSPGWITEAFF
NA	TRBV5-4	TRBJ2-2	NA	TGTGCCAGCAGCTTAGGAAGCACCCCAGACGTGTTTGGGGAGCTGTTTTTT	CASSLGSTPDVFGELFF
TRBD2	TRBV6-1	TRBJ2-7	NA	TGTGCCAGCAGCCCGGGACTAGCGGGTAATTACGAGCAGTACTTC	CASSPGLAGNYEQYF
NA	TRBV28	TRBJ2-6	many	TGTGCCAGCAGTTTCTTCGGCGGTACTGGGGCCAACGTCCTGACTTTC	CASSFFGGTGANVLTF
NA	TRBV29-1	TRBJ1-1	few	TGCAGCGTTGAAGGGGAAGGACAGACTGAAGCTTTCTTT	CSVEGEGQTEAFF
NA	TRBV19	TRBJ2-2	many	TGTGCCAGTATCAGGGTGAACACCGGGGAGCTGTTTTTT	CASIRVNTGELFF
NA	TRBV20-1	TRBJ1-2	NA	TGCAGTGCTAGATTGCATTCCGGACTCCAATCTACTCCCGCTGGCTACACCTTC	CSARLHSGLQSTPAGYTF
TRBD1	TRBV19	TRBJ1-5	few	TGTGCCAGTAGATCGCACAGTCAGGGGGACAATCAGCCCCAGCATTTT	CASRSHSQGDNQPQHF
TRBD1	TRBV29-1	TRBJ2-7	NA	TGCAGCGCCGGGACAGACTACGAGCAGTACTTC	CSAGTDYEQYF
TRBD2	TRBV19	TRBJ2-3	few	TGTGCCAGTAGTCCACCTAGCGGGGGGAAATCAGATACGCAGTATTTT	CASSPPSGGKSDTQYF